This T cell receptor beta chain is drawn from a study of blood T cell repertoires in COVID-19. The assay was immunoSEQ multiplex PCR, and TCRdb's table has in-frame clones only and misses some. The sample has about 81,000 clones, approximately 90% seen once. CDR3 size: 15 residues. V dropped 3 bases and J dropped 10; count of bases not matched to a gene: 5. Germline CDR1 SGHRS, CDR2 YFSETQ. V gene TRBV5-1 combines with J gene TRBJ2-1; 15 positions agree with TRBD2. Sequenced: peripheral blood. This clonotype was obtained from a man aged 70-80 years with active or convalescent COVID-19. The DNA for the CDR3 is TGCGCCAGCAGCTCCCTCGGGACTAGCGGGGGGGAGCAGTTCTTC. Protein sequence: CASSSLGTSGGEQFF.